This entry lists 21 T cell receptor beta chains sequenced from one sample in a study of shared clonotypes between healthy human individuals. The protocol was immunoSEQ multiplex PCR, while the TCRdb copy is restricted to in-frame clones and leaves out a portion. The top ten clones hold about 12% of a sample with fewer than 650,000 clones, around 76% of them seen once. Input material: PBMCs. These receptors were collected from a woman in her forties in good health. Some clones in this sample may be carry-over from other donors' samples.

The J gene is TRBJ2-3, the V gene TRBV5-1, with D possibly matching TRBD2 (5 bases). The V gene's germline CDR1 is SGHRS and CDR2 YFSETQ. The CDR3 length is 14 residues. Deletions cut 2 bases from V and 7 bases from J, with 14 bases between. DNA for the CDR3: TGCGCCAGCAGCTTTATGGCGGGCAGCAATACGCAGTATTTT. Translating gives CASSFMAGSNTQYF. Filled out from reference TRBV5-1 and TRBJ2-3, the complete variable domain reads KAGVTQTPRYLIKTRGQQVTLSCSPISGHRSVSWYQQTPGQGLQFLFEYFSETQRNKGNFPGRFSGRQFSNSRSEMNVSTLELGDSALYLCASSFMAGSNTQYFGPGTRLTVL.

This clone was observed once. This sequence joins TRBV28 and TRBJ2-7, with 8 bases fitting TRBD2. The germline V gene has CDR1 MDHEN and CDR2 SYDVKM. V lost 6 bases to trimming and J lost 6 bases; unmatched junction nucleotides: 19. CDR3 length equals 17 residues. The CDR3 loop reads CASSLIAGTMGGGEQYF. Written as DNA, the CDR3 is TGTGCCAGCAGCCTTATAGCGGGGACGATGGGGGGAGGCGAGCAGTACTTC.

This rearrangement joins TRBV4-2 to TRBJ1-2, with no clear D. The germline V gene has CDR1 LGHNA and CDR2 YNFKEQ. Trimming removed 0 bases from V and 5 bases from J, with 13 bases in between. This CDR3 has 15 residues. The CDR3 spells CASSQDREVGYGYTF. CDR3 DNA sequence: TGTGCCAGCAGCCAAGATAGGGAGGTCGGGTATGGCTACACCTTC.

This chain joins TRBV19 and TRBJ1-1; no clear D gene. The CDR3 runs 17 residues. V gave up 6 bases and J gave up 0 bases, with 20 bases separating them. Germline V gene lookup returns CDR1 LNHDA and CDR2 SQIVND (reference sequence). The CDR3 reads CASRIRARANMNTEAFF. CDR3 in DNA: TGTGCCAGTAGAATAAGAGCTCGGGCCAACATGAACACTGAAGCTTTCTTT. The complete variable domain, with remaining parts taken from reference TRBV19 and TRBJ1-1, reads DGGITQSPKYLFRKEGQNVTLSCEQNLNHDAMYWYRQDPGQGLRLIYYSQIVNDFQKGDIAEGYSVSREKKESFPLTVTSAQKNPTAFYLCASRIRARANMNTEAFFGQGTRLTVV.

The gene calls are TRBV6-5 and TRBJ2-1; D is unresolved. CDR3 length: 12 amino acids. V was pared by 6 bases and J by 5 bases, with 8 bases between. From germline, CDR1 is MNHEY and CDR2 SVGAGI. The CDR3 sequence: CASRQDNNEQFF. The DNA of the CDR3 is TGTGCCAGCAGACAAGACAACAATGAGCAGTTCTTC.

This chain uses TRBV4-3 with TRBJ2-2; 7 bases fit TRBD1. Germline V gene lookup returns CDR1 LGHNA and CDR2 YSLEER. This CDR3 is 17 amino acids long. V shed 4 bases and J 1 base; nucleotides not matched to a gene: 9. DNA of the CDR3: TGCGCCAGCAGCCTGAGACCGGGACAGCTGAACACCGGGGAGCTGTTTTTT. Amino acids: CASSLRPGQLNTGELFF.

Points on this clone: A much larger clone differs from this one at a single base, so this may be a read error. This chain uses TRBV30 with TRBJ1-5, with D hard to call. The length of the CDR3 is 16 residues. The V gene's germline CDR1 is GTSNPN and CDR2 SVGIG (reference sequence). The CDR3 DNA follows: TGTGCCTGGAGTGTACAGTCCGGTACCTACAATCAGCCCCGGCATTTT. Protein sequence: CAWSVQSGTYNQPRHF.

This chain links TRBV5-1 with TRBJ2-5, with D unresolved. Per germline, CDR1 SGHRS and CDR2 YFSETQ. Trimming stripped 4 bases from V and 0 bases from J, with 10 bases between. The CDR3 consists of 14 residues. The DNA for the CDR3 is TGCGCCAGCAGCCCAGACCCGGACCAAGAGACCCAGTACTTC. It encodes CASSPDPDQETQYF.

This clone was seen only a few times. This sequence joins TRBV2 and TRBJ2-1; either TRBD1 or TRBD2 may supply D (5 bases each). Germline V gene sequence: CDR1 SNHLY, CDR2 FYNNEI. This CDR3 has 15 amino acids. V was shortened by 3 bases and J by 3 bases, with 12 bases between the two germline ends. CDR3 protein: CASSEAGAIYNEQFF. In nucleotides, the CDR3 is TGTGCCAGCAGTGAGGCCGGGGCCATCTACAATGAGCAGTTCTTC.

The chain combines TRBV7-8 with TRBJ1-5; no definite D call. The V gene's germline CDR1 is SGHVS and CDR2 FQNEAQ. The CDR3 totals 16 residues. Between the trimmed V and J ends, which lost 4 bases and 0 bases, there was a span of 13 bases. The CDR3 protein is CASSSSRLYSNQPQHF. The DNA of the CDR3 is TGTGCCAGCAGCTCCTCGAGGTTATATAGCAATCAGCCCCAGCATTTT.

This chain connects TRBV27 to TRBJ2-1, with unresolved D. There are 14 residues in the CDR3. V lost 3 bases, J lost 7 bases, and 13 bases lay in between. CDR1 and CDR2 (germline): MNHEY, SMNVEV (reference sequence). The CDR3 coding sequence is TGTGCCAGCAGTTTCCCCTCCCGGCGTAATGAGCAGTTCTTC. Amino acid sequence: CASSFPSRRNEQFF.

The rearrangement uses TRBV5-8 and TRBJ2-6, with D maybe TRBD2 (5 bases). The germline V gene has CDR1 SGHTS and CDR2 YDEGEE. The CDR3 totals 16 residues. Between the trimmed V and J ends, which lost 0 bases and 2 bases, there was a span of 9 bases. This CDR3 is CASSLGGFPGANVLTF. The CDR3 DNA reads TGTGCCAGCAGCTTGGGCGGGTTTCCTGGGGCCAACGTCCTGACTTTC.

V and J are TRBV5-6 and TRBJ1-2; D is perhaps TRBD1 (5 bases). There are 14 residues in the CDR3. CDR1 and CDR2 (germline): SGHDT, YYEEEE. The ends were cut back, 3 bases at V and 8 bases at J, with 17 bases in the middle. The CDR3 is CASSWTLLEEGYTF. The CDR3 DNA follows: TGTGCCAGCAGCTGGACATTGCTTGAAGAAGGCTACACCTTC.

This clone appeared a few times. Other DNA sequences in the sample encode the same CDR3. The chain carries TRBV5-1 and TRBJ2-1, with D possibly matching TRBD1 (5 bases). The ends were cut back, 0 bases at V and 10 bases at J, with 5 bases in the middle. Germline V CDR1 and CDR2: SGHRS, YFSETQ. This CDR3 region has 11 residues. CDR3 DNA sequence: TGCGCCAGCAGCTTGGGGGGCGAGCAGTTCTTC. Translation: CASSLGGEQFF. Using reference TRBV5-1 and TRBJ2-1 for the parts outside the CDR3, the full variable domain is KAGVTQTPRYLIKTRGQQVTLSCSPISGHRSVSWYQQTPGQGLQFLFEYFSETQRNKGNFPGRFSGRQFSNSRSEMNVSTLELGDSALYLCASSLGGEQFFGPGTRLTVL.

The rearrangement joins TRBV30 to TRBJ2-1; weak D call: TRBD2 (7 bases). This CDR3 has 14 residues. V shed 7 bases and J shed 4 bases, with 17 bases lying between them. CDR1 is GTSNPN and CDR2 is SVGIG in the germline V gene (reference sequence). CDR3 sequence (DNA): TGTGCCTCCAATGAGGGGGGAGGGTACAATGAGCAGTTCTTC. Its translation: CASNEGGGYNEQFF. The full variable domain, with the rest looked up from reference TRBV30 and TRBJ2-1, is SQTIHQWPATLVQPVGSPLSLECTVEGTSNPNLYWYRQAAGRGLQLLFYSVGIGQISSEVPQNLSASRPQDRQFILSSKKLLLSDSGFYLCASNEGGGYNEQFFGPGTRLTVL.

The chain joins TRBV4-2 to TRBJ2-7, with a possible D match to TRBD1 (6 bases). The CDR3 is 15 residues long. Germline V CDR1 and CDR2: LGHNA, YNFKEQ. V was trimmed by 1 base and J by 3 bases, leaving 13 bases between them. CDR3 DNA: TGTGCCAGCAGCCAAGCCCCAGGGGTAAACTACGAGCAGTACTTC. Its protein is CASSQAPGVNYEQYF.

The rearrangement links TRBV6-5 to TRBJ2-1; D perhaps matches TRBD2 (6 bases). The CDR3 spans 13 residues. CDR1 and CDR2 from the germline V gene are MNHEY and SVGAGI. V was clipped by 5 bases and J by 5 bases, with 10 bases between them. CDR3 sequence: CASSREIDNEQFF. The CDR3 DNA sequence: TGTGCCAGCAGTCGGGAGATCGACAATGAGCAGTTCTTC.

Regarding this clone: A much bigger clone sits one base away, suggesting this may be a read error. The chain uses TRBV4-1 and TRBJ1-2; unclear D gene. Per germline, CDR1 MGHRA and CDR2 YSYEKL. The CDR3 is made up of 15 amino acids. V lost 4 bases and J 4 bases, leaving 16 bases between the germline ends. The CDR3 loop is CASSLNTLGLYGYTF. CDR3 coding DNA: TGCGCCAGCAGCCTGAATACCTTAGGACTCTATGGCTACACCTTC.

In this sample, this clone turned up once. The chain joins TRBV10-1 to TRBJ2-3; D gene uncertain. Germline CDR1 WNHNN, CDR2 SYGVQD (reference sequence). Trimming cost V 6 bases and J 2 bases, with 9 bases left between them. This CDR3 spans 13 amino acids. DNA of the CDR3: TGCGCCAGCAGGCCAAAAACCACAGATACGCAGTATTTT. This gives the protein CASRPKTTDTQYF.

The rearrangement joins TRBV9 to TRBJ2-1; D might be TRBD2 (5 bases). V lost 4 bases and J 6 bases, leaving 23 bases between the germline ends. Germline CDR1 reads SGDLS; CDR2 reads YYNGEE. The CDR3 runs to 17 residues. In nucleotides, the CDR3 is TGTGCCAGCAGCAAACCGCGAGAGGGTAGGGAAGGCAATGAGCAGTTCTTC. Translation gives CASSKPREGREGNEQFF.

The chain couples TRBV7-2 to TRBJ2-3; D is undetermined. The CDR3 is 14 amino acids. Germline values: CDR1 SGHTA, CDR2 FQGNSA. Trimming took 1 base from V and 2 from J, leaving 7 bases between them. CDR3 coding DNA: TGTGCCAGCAGCTTAGGGTTTGACACAGATACGCAGTATTTT. It yields the protein CASSLGFDTDTQYF.